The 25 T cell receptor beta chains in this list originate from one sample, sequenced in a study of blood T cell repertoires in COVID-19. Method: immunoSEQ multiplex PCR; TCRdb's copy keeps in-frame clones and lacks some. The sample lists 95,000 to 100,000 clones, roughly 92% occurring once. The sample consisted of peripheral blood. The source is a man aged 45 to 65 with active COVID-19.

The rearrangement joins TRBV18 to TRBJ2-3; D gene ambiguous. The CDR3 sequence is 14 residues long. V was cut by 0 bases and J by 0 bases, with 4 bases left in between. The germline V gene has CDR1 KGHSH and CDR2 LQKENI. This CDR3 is CASSPPISTDTQYF. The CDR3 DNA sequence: TGTGCCAGCTCACCACCTATCAGCACAGATACGCAGTATTTT.

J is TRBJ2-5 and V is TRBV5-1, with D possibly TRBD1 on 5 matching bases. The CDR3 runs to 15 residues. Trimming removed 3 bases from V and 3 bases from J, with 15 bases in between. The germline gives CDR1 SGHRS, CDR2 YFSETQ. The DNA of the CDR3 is TGCGCCAGCAGCTGGAGTCAGGGCGGCAAAGAGACCCAGTACTTC. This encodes CASSWSQGGKETQYF. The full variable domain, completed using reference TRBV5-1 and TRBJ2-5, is KAGVTQTPRYLIKTRGQQVTLSCSPISGHRSVSWYQQTPGQGLQFLFEYFSETQRNKGNFPGRFSGRQFSNSRSEMNVSTLELGDSALYLCASSWSQGGKETQYFGPGTRLLVL.

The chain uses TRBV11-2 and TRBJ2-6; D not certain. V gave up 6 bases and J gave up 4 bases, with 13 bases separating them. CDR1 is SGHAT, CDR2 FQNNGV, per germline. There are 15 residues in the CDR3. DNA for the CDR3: TGTGCCAGCAGGAGCCTAATCCGGGGGGCCAACGTCCTGACTTTC. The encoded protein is CASRSLIRGANVLTF.

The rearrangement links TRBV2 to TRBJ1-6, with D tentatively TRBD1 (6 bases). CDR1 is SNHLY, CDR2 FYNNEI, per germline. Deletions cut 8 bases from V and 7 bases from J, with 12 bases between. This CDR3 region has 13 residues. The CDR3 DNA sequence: TGTGCCAGCGTCGGACAGAGAAATTCACCCCTCCACTTT. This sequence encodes CASVGQRNSPLHF.

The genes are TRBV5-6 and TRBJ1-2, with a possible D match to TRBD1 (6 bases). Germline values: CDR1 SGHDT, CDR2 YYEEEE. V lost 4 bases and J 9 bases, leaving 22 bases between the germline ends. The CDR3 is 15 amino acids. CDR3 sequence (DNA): TGTGCCAGCAGCCCAAAAACGGGGGGCGCTGGGAGCTACACCTTC. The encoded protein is CASSPKTGGAGSYTF.

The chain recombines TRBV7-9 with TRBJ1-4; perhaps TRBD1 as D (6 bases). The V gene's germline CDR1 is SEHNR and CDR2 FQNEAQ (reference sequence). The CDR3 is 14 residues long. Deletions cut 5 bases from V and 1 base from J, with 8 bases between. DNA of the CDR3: TGTGCCAGCAGCCCAGGGGTAACTAATGAAAAACTGTTTTTT. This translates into CASSPGVTNEKLFF.

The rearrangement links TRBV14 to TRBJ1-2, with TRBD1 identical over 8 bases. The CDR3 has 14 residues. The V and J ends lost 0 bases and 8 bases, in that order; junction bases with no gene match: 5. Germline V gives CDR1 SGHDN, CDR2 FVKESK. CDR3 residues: CASSQDRGRGGYTF. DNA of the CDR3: TGTGCCAGCAGCCAAGACAGGGGGCGCGGAGGCTACACCTTC.

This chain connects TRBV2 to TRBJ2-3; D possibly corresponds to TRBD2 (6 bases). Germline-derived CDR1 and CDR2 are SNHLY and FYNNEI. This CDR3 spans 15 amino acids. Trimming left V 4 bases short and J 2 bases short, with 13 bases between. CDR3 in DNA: TGTGCCAGCAGTGCCCGACTAGTCATCACAGATACGCAGTATTTT. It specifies CASSARLVITDTQYF.

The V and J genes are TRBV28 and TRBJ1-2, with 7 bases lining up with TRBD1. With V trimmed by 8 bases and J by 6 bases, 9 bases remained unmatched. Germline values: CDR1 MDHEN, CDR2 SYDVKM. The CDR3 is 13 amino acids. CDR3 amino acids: CASSEGGSDGYTF. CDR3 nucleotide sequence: TGTGCCAGCTCCGAAGGGGGCTCGGATGGCTACACCTTC.

CDR3 region: CASSHGLAGGQETQYF. Here the CDR3 DNA reads TGTGCCAGCAGTCATGGACTAGCGGGAGGGCAAGAGACCCAGTACTTC. This chain uses TRBV6-2 or TRBV6-3 with TRBJ2-5; 15 bases map to TRBD2. Losses at the gene ends were 5 bases for V and 2 bases for J; bases not matched to a gene: 3. CDR1 is MNHEY, CDR2 SVGEGT, per germline. The CDR3 is 16 amino acids.

The CDR3: CSVQWSSGNTIYF. The CDR3 DNA reads TGCAGCGTTCAGTGGAGCTCTGGAAACACCATATATTTT. The chain joins TRBV29-1 to TRBJ1-3, with D unresolved. Germline V gene lookup returns CDR1 SQVTM and CDR2 ANQGSEA. The germline V and J ends were trimmed by 5 bases and 0 bases, with 8 bases remaining between them. There are 13 residues in the CDR3.

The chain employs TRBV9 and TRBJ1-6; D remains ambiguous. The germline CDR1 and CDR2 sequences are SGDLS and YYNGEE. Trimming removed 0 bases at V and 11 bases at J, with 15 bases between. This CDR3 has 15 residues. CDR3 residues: CASSVAESEGAPLHF. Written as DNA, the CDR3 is TGTGCCAGCAGCGTAGCAGAGAGCGAAGGAGCACCCCTCCACTTT.

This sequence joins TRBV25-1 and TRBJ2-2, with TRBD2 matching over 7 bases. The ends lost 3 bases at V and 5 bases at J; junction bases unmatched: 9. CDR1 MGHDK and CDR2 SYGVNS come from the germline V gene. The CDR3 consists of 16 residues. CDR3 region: CASSDGWTRDTGELFF. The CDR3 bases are TGTGCCAGCAGTGATGGTTGGACTAGAGATACCGGGGAGCTGTTTTTT.

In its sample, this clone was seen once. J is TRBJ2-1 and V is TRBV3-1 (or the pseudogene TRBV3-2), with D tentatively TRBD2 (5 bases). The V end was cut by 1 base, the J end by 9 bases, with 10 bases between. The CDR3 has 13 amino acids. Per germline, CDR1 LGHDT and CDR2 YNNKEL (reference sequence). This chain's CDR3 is CASSQVMGSEQFF. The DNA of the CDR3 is TGTGCCAGCAGCCAAGTAATGGGGAGTGAGCAGTTCTTC.

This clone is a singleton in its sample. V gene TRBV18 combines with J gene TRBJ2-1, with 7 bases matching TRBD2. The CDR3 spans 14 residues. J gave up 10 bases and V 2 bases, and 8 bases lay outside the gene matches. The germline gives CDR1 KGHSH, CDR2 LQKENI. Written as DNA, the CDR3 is TGTGCCAGCTCACCAGAAGCGCGGGAGAAGGAGCAGTTCTTC. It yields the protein CASSPEAREKEQFF. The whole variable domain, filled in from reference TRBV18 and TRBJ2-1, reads NAGVMQNPRHLVRRRGQEARLRCSPMKGHSHVYWYRQLPEEGLKFMVYLQKENIIDESGMPKERFSAEFPKEGPSILRIQQVVRGDSAAYFCASSPEAREKEQFFGPGTRLTVL.

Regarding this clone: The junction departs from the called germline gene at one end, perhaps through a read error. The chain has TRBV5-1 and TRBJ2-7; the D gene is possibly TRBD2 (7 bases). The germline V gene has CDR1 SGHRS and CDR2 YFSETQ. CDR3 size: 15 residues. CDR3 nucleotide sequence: TGCGCCCGCAGCTTGGAGGGGGGGAAGGGCTACGAGCAGTACTTC. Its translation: CARSLEGGKGYEQYF.

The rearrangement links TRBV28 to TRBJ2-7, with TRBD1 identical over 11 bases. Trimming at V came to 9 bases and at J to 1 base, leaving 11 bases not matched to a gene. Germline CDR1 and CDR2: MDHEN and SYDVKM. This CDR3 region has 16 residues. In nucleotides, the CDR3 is TGTGCCAGTCGGACAGGGGGCCTTAAAAGGTCCTACGAGCAGTACTTC. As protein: CASRTGGLKRSYEQYF.

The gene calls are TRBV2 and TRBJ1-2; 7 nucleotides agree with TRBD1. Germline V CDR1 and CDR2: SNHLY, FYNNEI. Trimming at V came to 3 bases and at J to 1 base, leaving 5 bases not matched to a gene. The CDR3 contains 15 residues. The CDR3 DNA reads TGTGCCAGCAGTGAGAGGACAGGCTATAACTATGGCTACACCTTC. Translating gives CASSERTGYNYGYTF.

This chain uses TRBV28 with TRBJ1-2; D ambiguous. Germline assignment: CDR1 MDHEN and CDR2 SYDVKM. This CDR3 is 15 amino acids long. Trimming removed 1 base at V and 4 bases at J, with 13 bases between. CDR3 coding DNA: TGTGCCAGCAGTTTATCGCCACAAATATCCTATGGCTACACCTTC. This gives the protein CASSLSPQISYGYTF.

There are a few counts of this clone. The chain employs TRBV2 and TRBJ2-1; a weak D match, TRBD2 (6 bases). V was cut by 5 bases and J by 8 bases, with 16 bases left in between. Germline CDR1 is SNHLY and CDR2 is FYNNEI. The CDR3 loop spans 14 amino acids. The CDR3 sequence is CASSRGRLMDEQFF. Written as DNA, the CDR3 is TGTGCCAGCAGTAGAGGGAGGCTGATGGATGAGCAGTTCTTC.

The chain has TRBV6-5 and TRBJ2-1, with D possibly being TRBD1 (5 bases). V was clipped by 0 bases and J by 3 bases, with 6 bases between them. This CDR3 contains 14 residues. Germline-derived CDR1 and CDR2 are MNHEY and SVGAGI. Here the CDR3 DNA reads TGTGCCAGCAGTTACTCAGGGGACTACAATGAGCAGTTCTTC. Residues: CASSYSGDYNEQFF.

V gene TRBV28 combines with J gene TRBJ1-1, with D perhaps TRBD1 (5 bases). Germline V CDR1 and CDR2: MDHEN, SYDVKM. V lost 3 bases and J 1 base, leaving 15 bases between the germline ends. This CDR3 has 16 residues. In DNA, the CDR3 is TGTGCCAGCAGTTTGGCAGGGACTTTTGGGAACACTGAAGCTTTCTTT. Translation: CASSLAGTFGNTEAFF.

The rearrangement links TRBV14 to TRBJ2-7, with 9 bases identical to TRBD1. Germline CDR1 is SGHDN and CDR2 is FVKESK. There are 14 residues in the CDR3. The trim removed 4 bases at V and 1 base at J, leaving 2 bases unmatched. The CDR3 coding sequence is TGTGCCAGCAGCCGGGACAGGGAATCCTACGAGCAGTACTTC. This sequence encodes CASSRDRESYEQYF.

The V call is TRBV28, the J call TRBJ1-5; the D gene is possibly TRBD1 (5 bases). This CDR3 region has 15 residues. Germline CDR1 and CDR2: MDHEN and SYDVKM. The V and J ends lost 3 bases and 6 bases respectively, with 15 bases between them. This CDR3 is CASSFVQGGGQPQHF. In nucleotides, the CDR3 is TGTGCCAGCAGTTTTGTGCAGGGAGGAGGTCAGCCCCAGCATTTT. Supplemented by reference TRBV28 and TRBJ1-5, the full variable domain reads DVKVTQSSRYLVKRTGEKVFLECVQDMDHENMFWYRQDPGLGLRLIYFSYDVKMKEKGDIPEGYSVSREKKERFSLILESASTNQTSMYLCASSFVQGGGQPQHFGDGTRLSIL.

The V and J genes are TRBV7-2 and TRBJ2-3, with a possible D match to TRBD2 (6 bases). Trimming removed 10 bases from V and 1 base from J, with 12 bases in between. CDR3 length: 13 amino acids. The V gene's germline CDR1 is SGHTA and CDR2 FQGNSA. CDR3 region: CATALAGTDTQYF. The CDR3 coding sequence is TGTGCCACCGCACTAGCTGGCACAGATACGCAGTATTTT.